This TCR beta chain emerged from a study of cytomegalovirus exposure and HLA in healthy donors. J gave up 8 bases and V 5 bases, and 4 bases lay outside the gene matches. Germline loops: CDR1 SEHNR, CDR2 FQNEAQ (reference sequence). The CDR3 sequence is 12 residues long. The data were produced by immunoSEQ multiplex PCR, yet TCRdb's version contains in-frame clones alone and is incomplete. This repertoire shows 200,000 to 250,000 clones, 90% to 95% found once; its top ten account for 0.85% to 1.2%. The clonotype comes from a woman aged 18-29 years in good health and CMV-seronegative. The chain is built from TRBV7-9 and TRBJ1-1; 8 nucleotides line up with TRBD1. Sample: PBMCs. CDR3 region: CASSPGDREAFF. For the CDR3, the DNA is TGTGCCAGCAGCCCCGGGGACAGGGAAGCTTTCTTT. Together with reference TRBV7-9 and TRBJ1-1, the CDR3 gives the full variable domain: DTGVSQNPRHKITKRGQNVTFRCDPISEHNRLYWYRQTLGQGPEFLTYFQNEAQLEKSRLLSDRFSAERPKGSFSTLEIQRTEQGDSAMYLCASSPGDREAFFGQGTRLTVV.